This T cell receptor beta chain was recorded in a study of long-term antiretroviral therapy in people with HIV. Study-level findings and limits: Whereas controls had wider CDR3 length ranges, HIV repertoires had narrower ones. There were no data on ART adherence, viral resistance or therapy changes, a gap that limits inferences about post-ART repertoire changes. Despite increasing after ART, diversity remained lower than that of transplant donor controls.

The immunoSEQ assay was v3.0, run at survey level. Sequencing had a target that covered 40,000-50,000 T-cell genomes per sample. Measured with immunoSEQ multiplex PCR; TCRdb has only the in-frame clones, and not every one. This sample has roughly 35,000 clones; approximately 95% occur once, and the top ten carry 3.5% to 4.5%. Trimming left V 1 base short and J 6 bases short, with 12 bases between. The germline V gene encodes CDR1 GTSNPN and CDR2 SVGIG (reference sequence). This CDR3 contains 14 residues. Worth noting for this clone: What it recognizes is unknown.

This TCR derives from a woman between 50 and 59 years old with HIV. Here the sequenced sample was unsorted PBMCs, taken approximately 5 years after starting antiretroviral therapy. This chain uses TRBV30 with TRBJ1-4; D perhaps matches TRBD1 (6 bases). The CDR3 region has the DNA TGTGCCTGGAGTGAGGGGGGCATAGATGAAAAACTGTTTTTT. Protein sequence: CAWSEGGIDEKLFF.